The rows below give T cell receptor beta chains drawn from one sample of a study of memory CD4+ T cells and cytomegalovirus serostatus. TCRdb's copy holds only in-frame clones and misses some; the assay was immunoSEQ multiplex PCR. Of 25,000 to 30,000 clones listed, 75% are singletons. Sequencing input: memory CD4+ T cells from blood. Receptors originate from an adult in good health and CMV-seronegative. Both conserved end residues are part of each CDR3. The D gene is left open where the match is weak. Only part of the rows carry a size: once, few, many, or a class if the clone is expanded.

abundance	v_gene	d_gene	j_gene	CDR3nt	CDR3aa
.	TRBV10-3	.	TRBJ2-2	TGTGCCATCAGTGAGTCGGGCGGATCGAACACCGGGGAGCTGTTTTTT	CAISESGGSNTGELFF
.	TRBV4-1	.	TRBJ1-6	TGCGCCAGCAGCCAACCAGCTTCACCCCTCCACTTT	CASSQPASPLHF
few	TRBV7-6	.	TRBJ2-7	TGTGCCAGCAGCTTAGTACAGGAATCAACCTACGAGCAGTACTTC	CASSLVQESTYEQYF
.	TRBV5-1	TRBD2	TRBJ2-1	TGCGCCAGCAGCTCTTCGACGACCGGGAGGTCCTACAATGAGCAGTTCTTC	CASSSSTTGRSYNEQFF
once	TRBV6-6	TRBD1	TRBJ2-7	TGTGCCAGCACCAGAAGCAGGGACAGGACCGAGCAGTACTTC	CASTRSRDRTEQYF
once	TRBV6-1	.	TRBJ1-5	TGTGCCAGCAGAGGGGGGATTAGCAATCAGCCCCAGCATTTT	CASRGGISNQPQHF
few	TRBV6-1	.	TRBJ2-3	TGTGCCAGTACTTGGGGCGGCACAGATACGCAGTATTTT	CASTWGGTDTQYF
.	TRBV5-1	TRBD1	TRBJ1-1	TGCGCCAGCAGCCACGACAGGGAGGGAGGTGGAGCTTTCTTT	CASSHDREGGGAFF
.	TRBV5-1	.	TRBJ1-5	TGCGCCAGCAGCTCGGACGGGAACAATCAGCCCCAGCATTTT	CASSSDGNNQPQHF
.	TRBV18	.	TRBJ2-7	TGTGCCAGCTCGGGGGGACAGTCCTACGAGCAGTACTTC	CASSGGQSYEQYF
.	TRBV29-1	.	TRBJ1-1	TGCAGCGTTCACCCTTTGGGGGCTGAAGCTTTCTTT	CSVHPLGAEAFF
.	TRBV6-1	TRBD2	TRBJ2-2	TGTGCCAGCAGTAGACTAGCGGGAAACACCGGGGAGCTGTTTTTT	CASSRLAGNTGELFF
.	TRBV5-4	TRBD2	TRBJ2-5	TGTGCCAGCAGCTTGGCTAGCGGGGGGGAGACCCAGTACTTC	CASSLASGGETQYF
.	TRBV7-2	TRBD2	TRBJ2-7	TGTGCCAGCAGCTTTGCTTTAGGCGGGAGTTCCTACGAGCAGTACTTC	CASSFALGGSSYEQYF
.	TRBV28	.	TRBJ2-3	TGTGCCAGCAGTTGGGGGGGCGAACCAGATACGCAGTATTTT	CASSWGGEPDTQYF
once	TRBV7-8	TRBD2	TRBJ2-5	TGTGCCAGCAGTTGGACTAGCGTAGAGACCCAGTACTTC	CASSWTSVETQYF
.	TRBV6-6	.	TRBJ2-7	TGTGCCAGCAGTTATCGGAGTAACGAGCAGTACTTC	CASSYRSNEQYF
.	TRBV6-1	.	TRBJ2-5	TGTGCCAGCCGAGCTCTGGGGGAGCAGACCCAGTACTTC	CASRALGEQTQYF
.	TRBV10-3	TRBD2	TRBJ2-3	TGTGCCATCAGGAGGACTAGCGGGGGTTCCACAGATACGCAGTATTTT	CAIRRTSGGSTDTQYF
once	TRBV5-4	.	TRBJ1-6	TGTGCCAGCAGCTTGGACAGCACCAACAATTCACCCCTCCACTTT	CASSLDSTNNSPLHF
.	TRBV5-5	.	TRBJ2-7	TGTGCCAGCAGCCCCAGTGTAGGGGGTGAGTACGAGCAGTACTTC	CASSPSVGGEYEQYF
.	TRBV2	TRBD1	TRBJ2-1	TGTGCCAGCAGTCCCAAGGGGACAGGGAGTGAGCAGTTCTTC	CASSPKGTGSEQFF